This TCR beta chain comes out of a study of blood T cell repertoires in COVID-19. Study overall: Samples of COVID-19 (acute and convalescent) were obtained from the United States, Italy and Spain. PBMCs, B-cell-depleted T cells, or T cells provided the cDNA or gDNA that made up the material.

Germline CDR1 reads SGDLS; CDR2 reads YYNGEE. The trim removed 4 bases at V and 3 bases at J, leaving 3 bases unmatched. The length of the CDR3 is 13 residues. Original methodology: Estimation of nucleated cell counts was performed using reference gene primer amplification. Clones were read by immunoSEQ multiplex PCR, and TCRdb kept only the in-frame ones, dropping some. Clone size and V and J calls were adopted from that table, with D and trimming inferred from the DNA. The sample carries about 260,000 clones, 85% to 90% recorded once. This TCR was sampled from a woman in her forties with acute or convalescent COVID-19. What was sequenced was peripheral blood. The rearrangement uses TRBV9 and TRBJ1-1; 7 bases match TRBD1. CDR3 residues: CASSSQGDTEAFF. CDR3 sequence (DNA): TGTGCCAGCAGCTCTCAGGGGGACACTGAAGCTTTCTTT. The full variable domain, in which reference TRBV9 and TRBJ1-1 provide the parts outside the CDR3, is DSGVTQTPKHLITATGQRVTLRCSPRSGDLSVYWYQQSLDQGLQFLIQYYNGEERAKGNILERFSAQQFPDLHSELNLSSLELGDSALYFCASSSQGDTEAFFGQGTRLTVV.